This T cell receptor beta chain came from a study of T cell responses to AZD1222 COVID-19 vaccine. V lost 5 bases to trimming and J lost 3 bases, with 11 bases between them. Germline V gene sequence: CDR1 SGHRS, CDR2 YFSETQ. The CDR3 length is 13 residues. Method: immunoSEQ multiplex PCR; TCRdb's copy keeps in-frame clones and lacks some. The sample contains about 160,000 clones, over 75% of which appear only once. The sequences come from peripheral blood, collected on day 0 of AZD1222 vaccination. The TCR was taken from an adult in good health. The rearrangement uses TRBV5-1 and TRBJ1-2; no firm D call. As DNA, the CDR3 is TGCGCCAGCAGGCGGGCGGATTACTATGGCTACACCTTC. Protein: CASRRADYYGYTF.